The 7 T cell receptor beta chains reported below all come from one sample, sequenced in a study of tumor-infiltrating lymphocytes in primary liver carcinoma. Researchers generated TCR beta cDNA from roughly 510 ng of total RNA, relying on a constant-region primer. Nested multiplex PCR, run for three rounds with slightly modified ARM-PCR, yielded TCR beta libraries. For approximately 11 cycles apiece, the opening two PCR rounds ran with TRBV1-TRBV30 forward primers and a C-beta reverse primer. TCRdb itself ran the multiplex PCR reads through MiXCR, one entry per CDR3 protein. The data contain approximately 190,000 distinct CDR3 sequences, approximately 86% of them singletons. Starting material for RNA and DNA co-extraction consisted of about 20-30 mg of unsorted bulk tissue. The source material was tumor tissue from primary liver carcinoma. Every receptor here comes from a man between 40 and 49 years old with primary liver carcinoma and hepatitis B virus infection.

A word on this clonotype: At one boundary the junction diverges from the germline segment, which might be a read error. The chain carries TRBV4-2 and TRBJ2-3, with 11 bases that match TRBD2. The CDR3 sequence is 19 residues long. The germline CDR1 and CDR2 sequences are LGHNA and YNFKEQ. The CDR3 DNA sequence: TGTGCCAGCAGCCCGACCTATACCTCTAGCGGGAGGTACACAGAAACGCAGTATTTT. It yields the protein CASSPTYTSSGRYTETQYF.

This clonotype has just one count. The rearrangement joins TRBV28 to TRBJ2-5; TRBD2 agrees at 8 bases. V was pared by 5 bases and J by 5 bases, with 7 bases of the junction left unmatched. CDR1 is MDHEN and CDR2 is SYDVKM in the germline V gene. This CDR3 region has 14 residues. The CDR3 is CASSVAGRMETQYF. For the CDR3, the DNA is TGTGCCAGCAGTGTAGCGGGACGTATGGAGACCCAGTACTTC.

With respect to this clonotype: At one boundary the junction diverges from the germline segment, which might be a read error. The chain carries TRBV12-3 or TRBV12-4 and TRBJ1-1; D unresolved. The CDR3 is made up of 14 amino acids. CDR3 nucleotides: TGTGCCAACAGCTCTTCCGATGCGAACACTCAAGCTTTCTTT. It is translated as CANSSSDANTQAFF.

The V call is TRBV11-2, the J call TRBJ2-5; the D gene could be TRBD1 or TRBD2 (5 bases each). V was shortened by 5 bases and J by 7 bases, with 29 bases between the two germline ends. This CDR3 region has 18 residues. CDR1 is SGHAT, CDR2 FQNNGV, per germline. The CDR3, as DNA: TGTGCCAGCAGCCCTAACCCAATCCAGGGTACTGGGCGGGTGACCCAGTACTTC. Amino acid sequence: CASSPNPIQGTGRVTQYF.

This clonotype was seen a few times. This sequence may be a read error, since a much larger clone differs from it by one base. The chain combines TRBV10-3 with TRBJ2-3; weak D call: TRBD2 (5 bases). Germline CDR1 reads ENHRY; CDR2 reads SYGVKD. This CDR3 comprises 13 residues. The CDR3 region has the DNA TGTGCCATCAGCTATTCTAGCACAAATACGCAGTATTTT. Encoded protein: CAISYSSTNTQYF.

Concerning this clonotype: A much bigger clone sits one base away, suggesting this may be a read error. The rearrangement links TRBV5-1 to TRBJ2-5; 10 bases align to TRBD1. Germline V lookup: CDR1 SGHRS, CDR2 YFSETQ. The CDR3 covers 14 residues. The CDR3 DNA follows: TGCGCCAGCAACTTGGGGACAGGGGAAGAGACCCAGTACTTC. This sequence encodes CASNLGTGEETQYF.

The chain uses TRBV19 and TRBJ1-2, with TRBD1 matching over 9 bases. V lost 5 bases to trimming and J lost 8 bases; unmatched junction nucleotides: 15. The germline CDR1 and CDR2 sequences are LNHDA and SQIVND (reference sequence). This CDR3 is built from 16 residues. The CDR3 protein is CASSFRSGTGRGGYTF. The DNA of the CDR3 is TGTGCCAGTAGTTTTAGGTCCGGGACAGGGAGGGGCGGCTACACCTTC.